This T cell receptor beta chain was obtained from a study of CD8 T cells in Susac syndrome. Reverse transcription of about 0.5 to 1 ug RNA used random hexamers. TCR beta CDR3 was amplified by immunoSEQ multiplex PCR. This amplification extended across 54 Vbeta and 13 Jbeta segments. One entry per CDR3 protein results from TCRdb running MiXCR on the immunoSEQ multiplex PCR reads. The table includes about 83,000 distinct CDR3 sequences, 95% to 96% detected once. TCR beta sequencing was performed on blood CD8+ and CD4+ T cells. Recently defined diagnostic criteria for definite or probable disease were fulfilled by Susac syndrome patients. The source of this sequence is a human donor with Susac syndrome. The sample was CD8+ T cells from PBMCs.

The CDR3 region has the DNA TGTGCCAGCAGCATTAGCGGGAGAGCCTACGAGCAGTACTTC. Its protein is CASSISGRAYEQYF. V is TRBV13 and J is TRBJ2-7, with 9 bases fitting TRBD2. Germline V gene lookup returns CDR1 PRHDT and CDR2 FYEKMQ (reference sequence). The CDR3 sequence is 14 residues long. V trimming: 5 bases; J trimming: 2 bases; junction bases outside the gene matches: 4.